This entry features one T cell receptor beta chain sequence. Antigen unknown. This sample was included in a study of T-cell reconstitution after alpha-beta-depleted transplantation in children. Findings and caveats of the study: Reportedly, roughly two months post-transplant, alpha-beta T cells arose from several hundred expanded graft clones. Newly produced T cells mostly accounted for T-cell counts and diversity one year post-transplant.

TCRbeta library preparation incorporated unique molecular identifiers. Using its own MiXCR run on the PCR reads, TCRdb lists one record per CDR3 protein. The top ten hold 13% to 15% of the sample, which has fewer than 550,000 distinct CDR3 sequences, over 9.5% seen once. The CDR3 totals 19 residues. Germline lookup yields CDR1 LNHNV and CDR2 YYDKDF (reference sequence). V shed 1 base, J shed 2 bases, and the junction held 15 bases outside the gene matches. This clonotype originated in a female patient aged 2-15 years who had a stem cell transplant for aplastic anemia, so the T cells may come from the graft donor. Here the sequenced sample was PBMCs, mostly from graft donor cells, taken 180 days after TCRalphabeta/CD19-depleted stem cell transplant. V gene TRBV15 combines with J gene TRBJ2-5; TRBD2 matches at 8 bases. CDR3 coding DNA: TGTGCCACCAGCAGAGTACCCATGAATTCGGGAGGGCCTCAAGAGACCCAGTACTTC. It yields the protein CATSRVPMNSGGPQETQYF.